These T cell receptor beta chains were read from a single sample in a study of PD-1 blockade in classical Hodgkin lymphoma. The data were produced by immunoSEQ multiplex PCR, yet TCRdb's version contains in-frame clones alone and is incomplete. The table shows roughly 150,000 clones, with around four fifths occurring only once. The sample was peripheral blood mononuclear cells (PBMCs), taken before the second cycle of nivolumab. The receptors stem from a human donor with classical Hodgkin lymphoma. Each CDR3 is given with its conserved first and last residue. D genes are given only for firm matches. Clone size, where shown, is once, few, many, or a class for clones that have expanded.

V gene	clone size	CDR3 length	J gene	D gene	CDR3 protein	CDR3 DNA
TRBV27	-	16	TRBJ1-6	-	CASSPGVGSYNSPLHF	TGTGCCAGCAGTCCAGGGGTCGGCTCCTATAATTCACCCCTCCACTTT
TRBV29-1	-	14	TRBJ2-7	TRBD1	CSVSGQVEAYEQYF	TGCAGCGTCAGTGGACAGGTCGAAGCCTACGAGCAGTACTTC
TRBV2	-	12	TRBJ2-5	-	CASSEAKTTQYF	TGTGCCAGCAGTGAAGCGAAAACGACCCAGTACTTC
TRBV11-1	-	16	TRBJ2-2	TRBD2	CASSLLAGGATGELFF	TGTGCCAGCAGCCTACTAGCGGGCGGGGCCACCGGGGAGCTGTTTTTT
TRBV10-3	-	13	TRBJ1-3	-	CAISESGGNTIYF	TGTGCCATCAGTGAGTCCGGAGGAAACACCATATATTTT
TRBV5-4	-	15	TRBJ2-3	-	CASSSGGGDADTQYF	TGTGCCAGCAGCTCTGGAGGGGGGGATGCAGATACGCAGTATTTT
TRBV20-1	-	11	TRBJ2-3	-	CSAPDRDTQYF	TGCAGTGCCCCGGACAGAGATACGCAGTATTTT
TRBV19	-	14	TRBJ2-1	TRBD2	CASSTSGSWYEQFF	TGTGCCAGTAGTACCAGCGGGAGTTGGTATGAGCAGTTCTTC
TRBV18	-	14	TRBJ2-1	-	CASSTDPLGNEQFF	TGTGCCAGCTCAACGGACCCCCTTGGGAATGAGCAGTTCTTC
TRBV6-6	-	12	TRBJ1-2	-	CASSYSGTTYTF	TGTGCCAGCAGTTACTCAGGGACAACGTACACCTTC
TRBV4-2	-	14	TRBJ2-7	TRBD2	CASSQAGGLNEQYF	TGTGCCAGCAGCCAAGCGGGAGGGCTAAACGAGCAGTACTTC
TRBV7-8	-	15	TRBJ2-3	TRBD2	CAVRGGGRITDTQYF	TGTGCCGTTAGGGGCGGGGGGAGAATCACAGATACGCAGTATTTT
TRBV5-1	few	17	TRBJ2-5	-	CASSLAVTTGMVETQYF	TGCGCCAGCAGCTTGGCCGTCACAACAGGGATGGTCGAGACCCAGTACTTC
TRBV30	-	11	TRBJ2-1	-	CASSLYNEQFF	TGTGCCAGCAGCCTGTACAATGAGCAGTTCTTC
TRBV11-2	-	16	TRBJ1-2	TRBD1	CASSLGRGQGIYGYTF	TGTGCCAGCAGCTTAGGCAGGGGACAGGGGATCTATGGCTACACCTTC
TRBV5-1	few	16	TRBJ1-3	-	CASSLGPTTSGNTIYF	TGCGCCAGCAGCTTGGGCCCAACTACTTCTGGAAACACCATATATTTT
TRBV5-4	few	14	TRBJ1-6	-	CASSFETGTSPLHF	TGTGCCAGCAGCTTCGAAACAGGGACCTCACCCCTCCACTTT
TRBV29-1	-	14	TRBJ2-5	-	CSVEVHRRRETQYF	TGCAGCGTTGAAGTGCACAGGAGGCGAGAGACCCAGTACTTC
TRBV11-1	-	18	TRBJ2-3	TRBD2	CASSLGRLAGLSTDTQYF	TGTGCCAGCAGCTTAGGTCGGCTAGCGGGTCTAAGCACAGATACGCAGTATTTT
TRBV18	-	15	TRBJ1-2	-	CASSPSPGSNYGYTF	TGTGCCAGCTCACCCTCCCCAGGCAGCAACTATGGCTACACCTTC
TRBV5-1	-	15	TRBJ1-2	TRBD1	CASSQTGQENYGYTF	TGCGCCAGCAGCCAAACTGGACAGGAGAACTATGGCTACACCTTC
TRBV28	-	16	TRBJ1-5	-	CASSILRPGGNQPQHF	TGTGCCAGCAGTATCCTGCGCCCTGGGGGCAATCAGCCCCAGCATTTT
TRBV27	-	14	TRBJ2-7	-	CASSFRESSYEQYF	TGTGCCAGCAGTTTTCGAGAGAGCTCCTACGAGCAGTACTTC
TRBV4-3	-	19	TRBJ2-3	-	CASSQDSQKGVWRTDTQYF	TGCGCCAGCAGCCAAGACTCACAGAAGGGTGTGTGGCGCACAGATACGCAGTATTTT
TRBV29-1	-	15	TRBJ1-2	-	CSVERGGLLAHGYTF	TGCAGCGTTGAGCGGGGGGGGCTATTGGCGCATGGCTACACCTTC
TRBV9	-	13	TRBJ2-7	TRBD2	CASSGSGKYEQYF	TGTGCCAGCAGCGGCAGCGGGAAGTACGAGCAGTACTTC
TRBV18	-	16	TRBJ2-5	-	CASSPLPGLAQETQYF	TGTGCCAGCTCACCACTGCCGGGGTTAGCACAAGAGACCCAGTACTTC
TRBV4-2	-	16	TRBJ1-2	TRBD1	CASSQERNRGGYGYTF	TGTGCCAGCAGCCAAGAGCGGAACAGGGGTGGCTATGGCTACACCTTC
TRBV5-1	-	15	TRBJ2-3	TRBD2	CASSLAGRSPDTQYF	TGCGCCAGCAGCTTAGCGGGACGCTCCCCAGATACGCAGTATTTT
TRBV28	-	15	TRBJ1-5	-	CASTRLGRVGQPQHF	TGTGCCAGCACCAGGTTGGGCAGGGTCGGGCAGCCCCAGCATTTT
TRBV6-5	once	15	TRBJ2-7	-	CASSPSGGHSYEQYF	TGTGCCAGCAGCCCCTCAGGGGGGCACTCCTACGAGCAGTACTTC
TRBV2	-	17	TRBJ2-7	-	CASSLGRWGGRGAEQYF	TGTGCCAGCAGTCTAGGACGGTGGGGGGGCCGCGGGGCCGAGCAGTACTTC
TRBV6-5	-	15	TRBJ2-1	-	CASSYGLLYYNEQFF	TGTGCCAGCAGTTACGGTCTACTCTACTACAATGAGCAGTTCTTC
TRBV6-5	-	14	TRBJ1-6	-	CASSYPGTGITLHF	TGTGCCAGCAGTTACCCCGGGACTGGGATAACCCTCCACTTT
TRBV6-5	once	13	TRBJ2-5	TRBD1	CASSSGQEETQYF	TGTGCCAGCAGCTCCGGACAGGAGGAGACCCAGTACTTC
TRBV19	-	12	TRBJ1-5	-	CASSMGSQPQHF	TGTGCCAGTAGTATGGGCTCCCAGCCCCAGCATTTT
TRBV6-6	-	13	TRBJ2-7	-	CASSYIYGEEQYF	TGTGCCAGCAGTTACATATATGGAGAGGAGCAGTACTTC
TRBV19	-	17	TRBJ2-7	TRBD2	CASSPSGLAGVFYEQYF	TGTGCCAGTAGCCCGAGCGGGCTAGCGGGAGTTTTCTACGAGCAGTACTTC
TRBV6-1	-	11	TRBJ2-7	TRBD2	CASGTSGEQYF	TGTGCCAGTGGGACTAGCGGCGAGCAGTACTTC
TRBV5-4	-	16	TRBJ2-7	TRBD2	CASSLDPGLGSYEQYF	TGTGCCAGCAGCTTGGACCCGGGACTAGGGTCCTACGAGCAGTACTTC
TRBV5-1	-	15	TRBJ1-4	-	CASTEGDGTNEKLFF	TGCGCCAGCACCGAGGGGGATGGGACTAATGAAAAACTGTTTTTT
TRBV6-5	-	13	TRBJ2-7	-	CASSYESTYEQYF	TGTGCCAGCAGTTACGAATCTACCTACGAGCAGTACTTC
TRBV18	-	16	TRBJ2-1	TRBD2	CASSPLTGGGKNEQFF	TGTGCCAGCTCACCACTGACCGGCGGGGGTAAAAATGAGCAGTTCTTC
TRBV27	-	14	TRBJ2-7	-	CASSLSWSAYEQYF	TGTGCCAGCAGTTTATCGTGGAGCGCGTACGAGCAGTACTTC
TRBV19	-	14	TRBJ1-4	-	CASSMRQGGEKLFF	TGTGCCAGTAGTATGAGGCAGGGTGGTGAAAAACTGTTTTTT
TRBV27	-	12	TRBJ2-2	-	CASSLVAGELFF	TGTGCCAGCAGTTTAGTCGCCGGGGAGCTGTTTTTT
TRBV10-3	-	14	TRBJ1-1	-	CAIRWTDMNTEAFF	TGTGCCATCAGGTGGACAGACATGAACACTGAAGCTTTCTTT
TRBV19	-	15	TRBJ2-7	TRBD1	CASRPRQGKENEQYF	TGTGCCAGTAGACCCCGACAGGGTAAGGAGAACGAGCAGTACTTC
TRBV7-9	-	16	TRBJ1-2	TRBD1	CASSLAQGVVAYGYTF	TGTGCCAGCAGCTTAGCTCAGGGGGTGGTGGCCTATGGCTACACCTTC